A single sample is the source of the 16 T cell receptor beta chains below, sequenced in a study of blood T cell repertoires in COVID-19 (dated by TCRdb to the early 2020s). The receptor library was made with the immunoSEQ multiplex PCR assay. This is the immuneACCESS table as TCRdb keeps it, with only in-frame sequences that have V and J called. A part of the clones is gone; compared with another copy, unresolved V genes explain less than half, and the rest is unexplained. The sample records about 200,000 clones, 70% to 85% of which are singletons. Together, the top ten hold 6.9% of the sample. What was sequenced was peripheral blood. All receptors come from a human donor with acute or convalescent COVID-19. The donor label of this sample is uncertain.

V and J are TRBV29-1 and TRBJ2-2, with 10 nucleotides matching TRBD2. The V gene's germline CDR1 is SQVTM and CDR2 ANQGSEA. This CDR3 is 14 amino acids long. V shed 7 bases and J 6 bases; nucleotides not matched to a gene: 8. The CDR3 nucleotides are TGCAGCGGCCGAGCGGGAGGGGAAGCCGGGGAGCTGTTTTTT. Translation: CSGRAGGEAGELFF.

The chain carries TRBV6-6 and TRBJ2-1; 12 bases fit TRBD2. In germline, CDR1 is MNHNY, CDR2 SVGAGI (reference sequence). CDR3 size: 16 residues. V was pared by 2 bases and J by 5 bases, with 4 bases of the junction left unmatched. The CDR3, as DNA: TGTGCCAGCAGTTACCAACTAGCGGGAGGCCACAATGAGCAGTTCTTC. As protein: CASSYQLAGGHNEQFF.

The genes are TRBV18 and TRBJ2-3, with TRBD1 matching 8 bases. The CDR3 length is 14 residues. V lost 3 bases to trimming and J lost 4 bases; unmatched junction nucleotides: 3. Germline CDR1 and CDR2: KGHSH and LQKENI. This chain's CDR3 is CASSPDRAADTQYF. In DNA form, the CDR3 reads TGTGCCAGCTCACCGGACAGGGCGGCAGATACGCAGTATTTT.

V is TRBV18 and J is TRBJ1-1; D is ambiguous. CDR1 and CDR2 from the germline V gene are KGHSH and LQKENI. The V and J ends lost 5 bases and 1 base respectively, with 5 bases between them. The CDR3 loop spans 12 amino acids. CDR3 sequence: CASSARNTEAFF. Written as DNA, the CDR3 is TGTGCCAGCTCAGCCAGGAACACTGAAGCTTTCTTT.

The chain has TRBV6-6 and TRBJ2-6, with D possibly TRBD1 on 5 matching bases. The V gene lost 5 bases and the J gene lost 4 bases, with 12 bases spanning the gap. The CDR3 spans 15 residues. Germline CDR1 reads MNHNY; CDR2 reads SVGAGI (reference sequence). The CDR3 DNA reads as TGTGCCAGCAGTACAGGACGGCCCGGGGCCAACGTCCTGACTTTC. Protein sequence: CASSTGRPGANVLTF.

The chain carries TRBV3-1 (or the pseudogene TRBV3-2) and TRBJ1-1; a weak D match, TRBD1 (5 bases). Germline V lookup: CDR1 LGHDT, CDR2 YNNKEL (reference sequence). The V end lost 0 bases, the J end lost 7 bases, and 12 bases lay between the germline ends. The CDR3 runs 14 residues. CDR3 sequence reads: CASSQEGSQGEAFF. The CDR3 region has the DNA TGTGCCAGCAGCCAAGAAGGAAGTCAGGGTGAAGCTTTCTTT.

The chain employs TRBV29-1 and TRBJ1-4; a possible D gene is TRBD1 (5 bases). With 6 bases removed from V and 5 bases from J, the gap between germline ends came to 19 bases. The CDR3 consists of 15 residues. The V gene's germline CDR1 is SQVTM and CDR2 ANQGSEA. The CDR3 sequence: CSVVGSAGSNEKLFF. The CDR3 nucleotides read TGCAGCGTGGTGGGCTCGGCAGGGTCAAATGAAAAACTGTTTTTT.

The gene calls are TRBV19 and TRBJ2-7, with TRBD1 matching over 8 bases. Germline V gene lookup returns CDR1 LNHDA and CDR2 SQIVND (reference sequence). The trim removed 3 bases at V and 3 bases at J, leaving 7 bases unmatched. The length of the CDR3 is 15 residues. For the CDR3, the DNA is TGTGCCAGTAGTATTCAAACAGGGGGAGGCTACGAGCAGTACTTC. Amino acids: CASSIQTGGGYEQYF.

This clone was picked up a small number of times. The J gene is TRBJ1-3, the V gene TRBV9; no firm D call. The CDR3 runs 16 residues. The V end lost 4 bases, the J end lost 0 bases, and 14 bases lay between the germline ends. Germline values: CDR1 SGDLS, CDR2 YYNGEE. CDR3 in amino acids: CASSPTVVSSGNTIYF. CDR3 DNA sequence: TGTGCCAGCAGCCCCACAGTGGTCTCCTCTGGAAACACCATATATTTT.

This chain connects TRBV9 to TRBJ2-3, with D possibly TRBD1 on 6 matching bases. Trimming shortened V by 1 base and J by 1 base, and 10 bases separated the two germline ends. This CDR3 spans 15 amino acids. Looked up from germline, CDR1 is SGDLS and CDR2 is YYNGEE. CDR3 sequence: CASSVFHRGTDTQYF. Written as DNA, the CDR3 is TGTGCCAGCAGCGTATTCCACAGGGGCACAGATACGCAGTATTTT.

V gene TRBV2 combines with J gene TRBJ1-1, with D possibly matching TRBD1 (5 bases). CDR3 length equals 11 residues. V shed 7 bases and J shed 10 bases, with 13 bases lying between them. Germline-derived CDR1 and CDR2 are SNHLY and FYNNEI. The CDR3 spells CASTLTVLAFF. The CDR3 DNA follows: TGTGCCAGCACTTTGACAGTCTTAGCTTTCTTT. Together with reference TRBV2 and TRBJ1-1, the CDR3 gives the full variable domain: EPEVTQTPSHQVTQMGQEVILRCVPISNHLYFYWYRQILGQKVEFLVSFYNNEISEKSEIFDDQFSVERPDGSNFTLKIRSTKLEDSAMYFCASTLTVLAFFGQGTRLTVV.

The rearrangement uses TRBV7-6 and TRBJ2-2; 14 nucleotides match TRBD2. V shed 2 bases and J 6 bases; nucleotides not matched to a gene: 2. CDR1 is SGHVS, CDR2 FNYEAQ, per germline. The CDR3 contains 16 residues. The DNA for the CDR3 is TGTGCCAGCAGCTTAACGGGACTAGCGGGAGCCGGGGAGCTGTTTTTT. This translates into CASSLTGLAGAGELFF. Full variable domain (remainder filled in from reference TRBV7-6 and TRBJ2-2): GAGVSQSPRYKVTKRGQDVALRCDPISGHVSLYWYRQALGQGPEFLTYFNYEAQQDKSGLPNDRFSAERPEGSISTLTIQRTEQRDSAMYRCASSLTGLAGAGELFFGEGSRLTVL.

The chain has TRBV30 and TRBJ2-2, with 7 bases lining up with TRBD1. Losses at the gene ends were 5 bases for V and 2 bases for J; bases not matched to a gene: 5. The CDR3 covers 14 residues. In germline, CDR1 is GTSNPN, CDR2 SVGIG (reference sequence). CDR3 region: CAWRYRGNTGELFF. The CDR3 DNA follows: TGTGCCTGGCGGTACAGGGGCAACACCGGGGAGCTGTTTTTT.

This clone came up once. The chain recombines TRBV7-8 with TRBJ2-3, with 9 bases fitting TRBD2. Germline CDR1 reads SGHVS; CDR2 reads FQNEAQ. The CDR3 spans 16 residues. The V segment lost 2 bases and the J segment 4 bases; nucleotides outside the gene matches: 7. The CDR3 protein is CASSLLAGAGSDTQYF. CDR3 in DNA: TGTGCCAGCAGCTTATTAGCGGGAGCAGGTTCAGATACGCAGTATTTT.

This sequence joins TRBV24-1 and TRBJ2-1, with 10 positions matching TRBD2. The CDR3 length is 15 residues. Germline V gene sequence: CDR1 KGHDR, CDR2 SFDVKD. V was clipped by 7 bases and J by 0 bases; unmatched bases: 2. CDR3 amino acids: CATRASGSSYNEQFF. CDR3 bases: TGTGCCACCAGGGCTAGCGGGAGCTCCTACAATGAGCAGTTCTTC.

The chain joins TRBV7-9 to TRBJ1-3; D ambiguous. Trimming removed 4 bases at V and 4 bases at J, with 14 bases between. This CDR3 has 15 residues. Germline CDR1 SEHNR, CDR2 FQNEAQ (reference sequence). The CDR3 reads CASSSPGRTGNTIYF. In nucleotides, the CDR3 is TGTGCCAGCAGCTCCCCCGGGAGGACGGGAAACACCATATATTTT. The full variable domain, in which reference TRBV7-9 and TRBJ1-3 provide the parts outside the CDR3, is DTGVSQNPRHKITKRGQNVTFRCDPISEHNRLYWYRQTLGQGPEFLTYFQNEAQLEKSRLLSDRFSAERPKGSFSTLEIQRTEQGDSAMYLCASSSPGRTGNTIYFGEGSWLTVV.